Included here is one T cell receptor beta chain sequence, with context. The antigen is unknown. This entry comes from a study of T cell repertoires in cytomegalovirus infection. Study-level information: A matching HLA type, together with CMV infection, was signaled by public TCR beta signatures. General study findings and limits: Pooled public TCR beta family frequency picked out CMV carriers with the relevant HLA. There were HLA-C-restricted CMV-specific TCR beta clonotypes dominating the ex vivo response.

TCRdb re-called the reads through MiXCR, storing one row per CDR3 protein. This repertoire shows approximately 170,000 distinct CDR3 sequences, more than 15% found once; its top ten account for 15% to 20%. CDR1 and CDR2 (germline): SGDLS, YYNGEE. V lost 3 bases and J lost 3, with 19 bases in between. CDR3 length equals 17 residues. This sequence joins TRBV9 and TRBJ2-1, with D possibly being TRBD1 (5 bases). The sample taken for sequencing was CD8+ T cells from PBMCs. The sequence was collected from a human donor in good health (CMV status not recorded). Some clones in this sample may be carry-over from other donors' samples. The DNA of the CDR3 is TGTGCCAGCAGCGCCCGACAGCTATCCCCTTTCTACAATGAGCAGTTCTTC. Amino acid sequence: CASSARQLSPFYNEQFF.